The next 31 T cell receptor beta chains were all read from a single sample in a study of graft-versus-host responses after intestinal transplantation. Their antigens are not known. Generated by immunoSEQ multiplex PCR, the TCRdb table keeps only in-frame clones and is missing some. This sample yields over 75,000 clones, of which under 95% are seen a single time; about 0.073% belongs to the top ten. The sample was unstimulated CD8+ T cells sorted from spleen or lymph node cells, taken before transplant. The receptor set was obtained from a human donor who was the organ donor for an intestinal transplant.

The chain employs TRBV6-5 and TRBJ1-2; D remains ambiguous. The germline CDR1 and CDR2 sequences are MNHEY and SVGAGI. The CDR3 is made up of 13 amino acids. V was trimmed by 6 bases and J by 6 bases, leaving 14 bases between them. The CDR3: CASSPGPANGYTF. CDR3 bases: TGTGCCAGCAGCCCGGGTCCTGCTAATGGCTACACCTTC.

This chain joins TRBV2 and TRBJ2-5; 11 bases fit TRBD2. Germline trimming cut 8 bases from V and 5 bases from J; bases unmatched to any gene: 10. Germline loops: CDR1 SNHLY, CDR2 FYNNEI. The CDR3 length is 15 residues. The chain's CDR3 is CASEMGLAVGETQYF. Here the CDR3 DNA reads TGTGCCAGCGAGATGGGACTAGCGGTGGGGGAGACCCAGTACTTC.

The rearrangement uses TRBV4-1 and TRBJ2-7, with 7 bases matching TRBD1. Germline V CDR1 and CDR2: MGHRA, YSYEKL. The CDR3 has 15 residues. After removal of 0 bases from V and 1 base from J, the junction contained 3 bases not matched to a gene. CDR3 sequence: CASSQEGTVSYEQYF. In DNA, the CDR3 is TGCGCCAGCAGCCAAGAAGGGACAGTTTCCTACGAGCAGTACTTC.

This rearrangement joins TRBV5-1 to TRBJ1-6, with TRBD1 matching over 8 bases. The CDR3 is 16 residues long. Germline V gene sequence: CDR1 SGHRS, CDR2 YFSETQ. V lost 0 bases and J lost 10; bases outside the gene matches: 9. In DNA form, the CDR3 reads TGCGCCAGCAGCTTGGCTAACGGACAGGGAGGATCACCCCTCCACTTT. It is translated as CASSLANGQGGSPLHF.

This clone has a single count. This chain connects TRBV30 to TRBJ2-7, with D possibly being TRBD1 (6 bases). Trimming left V 6 bases short and J 3 bases short, with 12 bases between. The CDR3 runs to 12 residues. Germline values: CDR1 GTSNPN, CDR2 SVGIG (reference sequence). CDR3: CACGTLGYEQYF. CDR3 bases: TGTGCCTGCGGGACACTAGGCTACGAGCAGTACTTC.

This rearrangement joins TRBV21-1 to TRBJ1-5. TRBV21-1 is a pseudogene. CDR3 length: 13 amino acids. The CDR3 loop is CASSKGGHQPQHF. The CDR3 DNA reads as TGTGCCAGCAGCAAGGGAGGTCATCAGCCCCAGCATTTT.

This clone was seen a single time. The rearrangement links TRBV2 to TRBJ2-7; no reliable D call. Germline CDR1 and CDR2: SNHLY and FYNNEI. This CDR3 comprises 13 residues. Trimming took off 2 bases at V and 6 bases at J, with 11 bases between the two ends. CDR3: CASSERSYGEQYF. CDR3 coding DNA: TGTGCCAGCAGTGAACGGTCCTACGGCGAGCAGTACTTC.

V is TRBV7-6 and J is TRBJ2-5; tentatively, D is TRBD1 (5 bases). This CDR3 spans 12 amino acids. Trimming cost V 4 bases and J 4 bases, with 7 bases left between them. The germline V gene has CDR1 SGHVS and CDR2 FNYEAQ. CDR3 DNA sequence: TGTGCCAGCAGCTCAGGGCGAGAGACCCAGTACTTC. Translation: CASSSGRETQYF.

The V call is TRBV27, the J call TRBJ2-1; D unresolved. With 4 bases removed from V and 5 bases from J, the gap between germline ends came to 15 bases. The length of the CDR3 is 15 residues. Germline V gives CDR1 MNHEY, CDR2 SMNVEV (reference sequence). This chain's CDR3 is CASSSPDPRDNEQFF. In DNA, the CDR3 is TGTGCCAGCAGTTCCCCGGATCCCCGGGACAATGAGCAGTTCTTC.

This clone appeared a single time. V is TRBV19 and J is TRBJ2-2; the match to TRBD1 covers 7 bases. The junction had 5 bases not matched to a gene; V was cut back by 6 bases and J by 7 bases. Germline V gives CDR1 LNHDA, CDR2 SQIVND (reference sequence). The CDR3 extends over 13 amino acids. The CDR3 loop reads CASSPGGSGELFF. The CDR3 DNA reads as TGTGCCAGTAGCCCAGGGGGTAGCGGGGAGCTGTTTTTT.

The chain is built from TRBV25-1 and TRBJ1-1, with D perhaps matching TRBD1 (5 bases). V lost 3 bases to trimming and J lost 4 bases, with 15 bases between them. This CDR3 comprises 15 residues. The germline gives CDR1 MGHDK, CDR2 SYGVNS. CDR3 amino acids: CASSDGGGFGTEAFF. CDR3 coding DNA: TGTGCCAGCAGTGATGGGGGGGGATTTGGCACTGAAGCTTTCTTT. The full variable domain, in which reference TRBV25-1 and TRBJ1-1 provide the parts outside the CDR3, is EADIYQTPRYLVIGTGKKITLECSQTMGHDKMYWYQQDPGMELHLIHYSYGVNSTEKGDLSSESTVSRIRTEHFPLTLESARPSHTSQYLCASSDGGGFGTEAFFGQGTRLTVV.

V is TRBV5-4 and J is TRBJ1-1, with D possibly TRBD1 on 6 matching bases. Trimming cost V 6 bases and J 0 bases, with 15 bases left between them. Germline assignment: CDR1 SGHNT and CDR2 YYREEE (reference sequence). The CDR3 consists of 15 residues. DNA for the CDR3: TGTGCCAGCACCGATTACAGGGTTATGAACACTGAAGCTTTCTTT. Protein: CASTDYRVMNTEAFF.

The CDR3 loop is CASQTGLAYEQYF. The CDR3 nucleotides read TGTGCCAGCCAAACTGGACTAGCCTACGAGCAGTACTTC. This sequence joins TRBV28 and TRBJ2-7; TRBD2 aligns across 7 bases. V lost 8 bases to trimming and J lost 2 bases; unmatched junction nucleotides: 6. This CDR3 is built from 13 residues. Per the germline V gene, CDR1 is MDHEN and CDR2 is SYDVKM.

The chain recombines TRBV7-9 with TRBJ2-7; the D gene is possibly TRBD1 (6 bases). Per the germline V gene, CDR1 is SEHNR and CDR2 is FQNEAQ (reference sequence). V gave up 5 bases and J gave up 4 bases, with 12 bases separating them. The CDR3 is made up of 13 amino acids. CDR3: CASSTTGLYEQYF. The CDR3, as DNA: TGTGCCAGCAGCACGACAGGATTATACGAGCAGTACTTC.

This sequence joins TRBV5-1 and TRBJ2-2, with 12 bases lining up with TRBD2. The J segment lost 1 base and the V segment lost 2 bases, leaving 0 bases of the junction unmatched. Germline V gene data show CDR1 as SGHRS and CDR2 as YFSETQ. This CDR3 has 16 amino acids. CDR3 nucleotides: TGCGCCAGCAGCTTACTAGCGGGGGGGAACACCGGGGAGCTGTTTTTT. Translation gives CASSLLAGGNTGELFF.

This chain uses TRBV11-2 with TRBJ1-2; TRBD1 aligns across 7 bases. Germline CDR1 SGHAT, CDR2 FQNNGV. Unmatched junction bases numbered 13, after V lost 5 bases and J lost 4 bases. This CDR3 contains 16 residues. The CDR3 sequence: CASSNPGTVLPYGYTF. CDR3 bases: TGTGCCAGCAGCAATCCCGGGACAGTTTTACCCTATGGCTACACCTTC. Complete variable domain (other parts from reference TRBV11-2 and TRBJ1-2): EAGVAQSPRYKIIEKRQSVAFWCNPISGHATLYWYQQILGQGPKLLIQFQNNGVVDDSQLPKDRFSAERLKGVDSTLKIQPAKLEDSAVYLCASSNPGTVLPYGYTFGSGTRLTVV.

The V gene is TRBV6-5, the J gene TRBJ2-1; weak D call: TRBD2 (7 bases). Germline CDR1 and CDR2: MNHEY and SVGAGI. CDR3 length: 14 amino acids. Trimming took off 7 bases at V and 1 base at J, with 11 bases between the two ends. CDR3 DNA sequence: TGTGCCAGCAAAGAGGGGGGGTCCTACAATGAGCAGTTCTTC. Translated: CASKEGGSYNEQFF.

The chain has TRBV28 and TRBJ2-1; 9 bases are shared with TRBD2. This CDR3 has 13 residues. Looked up from germline, CDR1 is MDHEN and CDR2 is SYDVKM. With 7 bases clipped from V and 4 bases from J, the junction kept 2 bases outside the gene matches. The CDR3 DNA reads TGTGCCAGCAACCTAGCGGGGTACAATGAGCAGTTCTTC. Translated: CASNLAGYNEQFF.

V is TRBV18 and J is TRBJ2-5; D call uncertain. The CDR3 has 15 amino acids. The V gene's germline CDR1 is KGHSH and CDR2 LQKENI. Trimming took off 2 bases at V and 5 bases at J, with 15 bases between the two ends. The CDR3 DNA reads as TGTGCCAGCTCACCATATGTTAATTTCGAGGAGACCCAGTACTTC. Its translation: CASSPYVNFEETQYF.

The V gene is TRBV19, the J gene TRBJ1-5; D is perhaps TRBD1 (6 bases). Germline lookup yields CDR1 LNHDA and CDR2 SQIVND (reference sequence). This CDR3 region has 15 residues. The V and J ends lost 3 bases and 6 bases respectively, with 15 bases between them. The CDR3 nucleotides read TGTGCCAGTAGTATTGAAGCAGGGGTACGTCAGCCCCAGCATTTT. It yields the protein CASSIEAGVRQPQHF.

This chain connects TRBV19 to TRBJ2-7; a possible D gene is TRBD1 (5 bases). Between the trimmed V and J ends, which lost 7 bases and 0 bases, there was a span of 10 bases. From germline, CDR1 is LNHDA and CDR2 SQIVND (reference sequence). The CDR3 covers 13 residues. CDR3 DNA: TGTGCCAGTACCGGACACGACTCCTACGAGCAGTACTTC. It translates to CASTGHDSYEQYF.

Only one count was recorded for this clone. This chain links TRBV7-9 with TRBJ2-1; tentatively, D is TRBD2 (6 bases). The CDR3 is 15 amino acids. Germline V lookup: CDR1 SEHNR, CDR2 FQNEAQ (reference sequence). V lost 1 base, J lost 9 bases, and 16 bases lay in between. CDR3 residues: CASSLVGRRGSEQFF. In DNA form, the CDR3 reads TGTGCCAGCAGCTTAGTGGGACGGCGGGGTAGTGAGCAGTTCTTC.

The rearrangement links TRBV4-2 to TRBJ2-7; possibly TRBD2 for D (5 bases). Germline assignment: CDR1 LGHNA and CDR2 YNFKEQ. V was pared by 0 bases and J by 2 bases, with 11 bases between. The CDR3 length is 15 residues. DNA for the CDR3: TGTGCCAGCAGCCAAGATCCGGGAATCCCCTACGAGCAGTACTTC. Translated: CASSQDPGIPYEQYF.

The J gene is TRBJ2-1, the V gene TRBV16; 11 bases align to TRBD2. V was clipped by 4 bases and J by 4 bases; unmatched bases: 6. The CDR3 covers 16 residues. Germline V gene data show CDR1 as KGHSY and CDR2 as FQNENV. The CDR3: CASSLIAGGPYNEQFF. Here the CDR3 DNA reads TGTGCCAGCAGCCTCATAGCGGGGGGGCCTTACAATGAGCAGTTCTTC.

This clone has just one count. The chain employs TRBV5-1 and TRBJ2-5; 12 positions agree with TRBD2. The J call is uncertain, as TRBJ2-7 better fits the DNA end. The CDR3 spans 19 residues. CDR1 is SGHRS, CDR2 YFSETQ, per germline. The CDR3 DNA reads TGCGCCAGCAGCCTCTGGACTAGCGGGACCTCGACGACATCCTACGAGCAGTACTTC. Translating gives CASSLWTSGTSTTSYEQYF.

As to this clone: A read error may produce the germline difference seen at one junction end. The CDR3 protein is CASSLVDKHRGAVF. The DNA for the CDR3 is TGTGCCAGCAGCTTGGTGGATAAACACCGGGGAGCTGTTTTT. The chain uses TRBV5-7 and TRBJ2-2; TRBD2 might be the D (5 bases). TRBV5-7 is an ORF; its function is uncertain. The CDR3 length is 14 residues.

This chain links TRBV7-9 with TRBJ1-6; possibly TRBD1 for D (5 bases). The V and J ends lost 3 bases and 7 bases respectively, with 10 bases between them. The length of the CDR3 is 14 residues. CDR1 and CDR2 from the germline V gene are SEHNR and FQNEAQ (reference sequence). For the CDR3, the DNA is TGTGCCAGCAGCTTCGGGGGGAGGAATTCACCCCTCCACTTT. Translated: CASSFGGRNSPLHF.

The chain recombines TRBV25-1 with TRBJ2-3, with TRBD2 matching over 8 bases. Trimming removed 1 base from V and 5 bases from J; junction bases left unmatched: 14. CDR1 is MGHDK and CDR2 is SYGVNS in the germline V gene. There are 18 residues in the CDR3. The CDR3 loop reads CASSECCTKAGVGDTQYF. CDR3 bases: TGTGCCAGCAGTGAATGTTGCACCAAAGCGGGGGTAGGAGATACGCAGTATTTT.

The chain combines TRBV7-6 with TRBJ2-1; 8 nucleotides line up with TRBD1. This CDR3 is built from 15 residues. With 6 bases clipped from V and 0 bases from J, the junction kept 4 bases outside the gene matches. Germline V lookup: CDR1 SGHVS, CDR2 FNYEAQ. The CDR3 loop is CASSYTGGSYNEQFF. CDR3 DNA sequence: TGTGCCAGCAGTTATACAGGGGGCTCCTACAATGAGCAGTTCTTC.

This chain connects TRBV27 to TRBJ1-1; tentative D call: TRBD1 (5 bases). Trimming took 6 bases from V and 7 from J, leaving 15 bases between them. This CDR3 is built from 13 residues. Germline V gene lookup returns CDR1 MNHEY and CDR2 SMNVEV (reference sequence). CDR3 sequence (DNA): TGTGCCAGCAGCCCGCTAAGGGGTAGTGAAGCTTTCTTT. This encodes CASSPLRGSEAFF.

The chain's CDR3 is CATRAGNQPQHF. The CDR3 DNA sequence: TGTGCCACCCGGGCGGGGAATCAGCCCCAGCATTTT. The chain carries TRBV19 and TRBJ1-5; D unclear. V shed 10 bases and J shed 4 bases, with 11 bases lying between them. The CDR3 is made up of 12 amino acids. CDR1 is LNHDA, CDR2 SQIVND, per germline (reference sequence).